This TCR beta chain was identified during a study of OX40 agonist ivuxolimab in advanced cancers. With regard to this clone: Antigen: not known.

Patients with autoimmune history or systemic immunosuppression were excluded. Study outcomes and limitations: Expanded clones tended on average to be more numerous among CD8+ T cells than CD4+. CD4+ and CD8+ blood T cells expanded clonally by week 6 at 0.1 to 3.0 mg/kg.

The CDR3 contains 13 residues. Germline CDR1 is MDHEN and CDR2 is SYDVKM. The V end was cut by 6 bases, the J end by 5 bases, with 10 bases between. TCRdb's copy holds only in-frame clones and misses some; the assay was immunoSEQ multiplex PCR. This sample carries approximately 82,000 clones, over 75% of them seen once, and the ten largest clones take over 1.5%. The specimen was CD4+ or CD8+ T cells sorted from blood, collected in a trial of the OX40 agonist ivuxolimab. The chain has TRBV28 and TRBJ2-2; no clear D gene. The clonotype originates from an adult with an advanced solid tumor such as melanoma, head and neck, liver or kidney cancer. The CDR3 bases are TGTGCCAGCAGCGGTTGGAATACCGGGGAGCTGTTTTTT. Translated, it gives CASSGWNTGELFF.